The next 30 T cell receptor beta chains were all read from a single sample in a study of blood T cells in healthy people across ages. With a J-beta primer mix and a sample-barcoded 5' primer, a second PCR ran roughly 6 to 12 cycles. TCRdb called the 5' RACE reads again in MiXCR, with one record for every CDR3 protein. The repertoire includes more than 550,000 distinct CDR3 sequences, about a fifth of them detected once, and about 22% sits in the top ten. Sequenced sample: blood. The source is a man in his 70s in good health.

With regard to this clonotype: With a much larger clone just one base away, this may be a read error. The chain has TRBV12-3 or TRBV12-4 and TRBJ1-1; D gene ambiguous. The CDR3 runs to 14 residues. V was trimmed by 1 base and J by 1 base, leaving 7 bases between them. CDR3 sequence (DNA): TGTGCCAGCAGTTTAGGGCACCCGAACACTGAAGCTTTCTTT. Its protein is CASSLGHPNTEAFF.

This clonotype has a handful of counts. The chain recombines TRBV4-1 with TRBJ2-3; D might be TRBD2 (5 bases). The CDR3 runs 15 residues. Germline CDR1 reads MGHRA; CDR2 reads YSYEKL. V lost 5 bases to trimming and J lost 0 bases, with 12 bases between them. The CDR3, as DNA: TGCGCCAGCAGCGTGGGAGTGGTCAGCACAGATACGCAGTATTTT. Translation: CASSVGVVSTDTQYF.

This chain connects TRBV14 to TRBJ2-7; 8 bases agree with TRBD1. Matching the DNA end better, TRBJ2-1 makes the J call doubtful. Germline CDR1 and CDR2: SGHDN and FVKESK. This CDR3 spans 16 amino acids. CDR3 sequence: CASSQVGQGSRNEQFF. CDR3 sequence (DNA): TGTGCCAGCAGCCAAGTAGGACAGGGTAGTCGTAATGAGCAGTTCTTC.

The rearrangement uses TRBV6-2 or TRBV6-3 and TRBJ2-1; D is possibly TRBD2 (6 bases). Trimming removed 0 bases from V and 1 base from J, with 13 bases in between. The CDR3 sequence is 17 residues long. Per the germline V gene, CDR1 is MNHEY and CDR2 is SVGEGT. As DNA, the CDR3 is TGTGCCAGCAGTTACTCCTCTTTTAGCGGTTCCTACAATGAGCAGTTCTTC. Protein product: CASSYSSFSGSYNEQFF.

This clonotype occurred a few times. The chain combines TRBV20-1 with TRBJ1-4, with unresolved D. This CDR3 spans 13 amino acids. Germline CDR1 is DFQATT and CDR2 is SNEGSKA (reference sequence). V was shortened by 0 bases and J by 5 bases, with 7 bases between the two germline ends. For the CDR3, the DNA is TGCAGTGCTAGAGATGGGCCGAATGAAAAACTGTTTTTT. This encodes CSARDGPNEKLFF.

This rearrangement joins TRBV28 to TRBJ1-1, with a tentative D call TRBD1 (5 bases). CDR1 MDHEN and CDR2 SYDVKM come from the germline V gene. V gave up 7 bases and J gave up 4 bases, with 16 bases separating them. The CDR3 is 14 amino acids. The CDR3 region is CASIWELGGTEAFF. The DNA for the CDR3 is TGTGCCAGCATCTGGGAGCTCGGGGGCACTGAAGCTTTCTTT.

The V and J genes are TRBV6-5 and TRBJ2-7; D remains ambiguous. V gave up 3 bases and J gave up 2 bases, with 14 bases separating them. CDR1 is MNHEY and CDR2 is SVGAGI in the germline V gene. The CDR3 spans 15 residues. CDR3 nucleotides: TGTGCCAGCAGTTATCAATCTCACGGAACCTACGAGCAGTACTTC. Translating it yields CASSYQSHGTYEQYF.

The DNA for the CDR3 is TGCGCCAGCAGCTTGCCGGGACAGGGGTTTGGGTCGATCACAGATACGCAGTATTTT. This codes for CASSLPGQGFGSITDTQYF. The V and J genes are TRBV5-1 and TRBJ2-3, with TRBD1 identical over 10 bases. There are 19 residues in the CDR3. Germline CDR1 reads SGHRS; CDR2 reads YFSETQ. With V trimmed by 1 base and J by 2 bases, 13 bases remained unmatched.

This clonotype was seen repeatedly, ten times or more. The rearrangement uses TRBV12-3 or TRBV12-4 and TRBJ1-4; D not certain. V lost 6 bases and J lost 11, with 16 bases in between. The CDR3 spans 13 residues. The CDR3 spells CASRGLTMGKLFF. Written as DNA, the CDR3 is TGTGCCAGCAGAGGGTTGACAATGGGGAAACTGTTTTTT.

This clonotype was seen a handful of times. Written as DNA, the CDR3 is TGCAGTGTTTGGAAAGGGGGTACCGATGAGCAGTTCTTC. Protein: CSVWKGGTDEQFF. This chain links TRBV20-1 with TRBJ2-5; possibly TRBD1 for D (6 bases). The J call may be wrong; the DNA end is better matched by TRBJ2-1. The germline gives CDR1 DFQATT, CDR2 SNEGSKA (reference sequence). The CDR3 has 13 residues.

This clonotype was seen a few times. V and J are TRBV7-9 and TRBJ1-6; no reliable D call. CDR3 length: 14 amino acids. Trimming removed 5 bases from V and 9 bases from J, with 14 bases in between. Germline values: CDR1 SEHNR, CDR2 FQNEAQ (reference sequence). The DNA for the CDR3 is TGTGCCAGCAGCCCTGGGATAGGGAGTTCACCCCTCCACTTT. It translates to CASSPGIGSSPLHF.

J is TRBJ2-1 and V is TRBV12-3 or TRBV12-4; 7 bases agree with TRBD2. V lost 6 bases and J lost 7; bases outside the gene matches: 12. The CDR3 totals 15 residues. DNA for the CDR3: TGTGCCAGCAGCCTACGGGGGGAGGGCCAGAATGAGCAGTTCTTC. Protein: CASSLRGEGQNEQFF.

The V gene is TRBV20-1, the J gene TRBJ1-5; D gene uncertain. Trimming took off 6 bases at V and 5 bases at J, with 14 bases between the two ends. The germline V gene has CDR1 DFQATT and CDR2 SNEGSKA (reference sequence). The CDR3 sequence is 13 residues long. CDR3 amino acids: CSANDLTDQPQHF. In nucleotides, the CDR3 is TGCAGTGCCAACGACCTAACCGATCAGCCCCAGCATTTT.

The J gene is TRBJ1-4, the V gene TRBV11-2; unclear D gene. Germline CDR1 and CDR2: SGHAT and FQNNGV. Trimming removed 10 bases at V and 7 bases at J, with 16 bases between. The CDR3 runs 13 residues. CDR3 protein: CATQKGGSEKLFF. The CDR3 nucleotides read TGTGCCACCCAAAAGGGTGGTTCTGAAAAACTGTTTTTT.

A few counts support this clonotype. The rearrangement uses TRBV20-1 and TRBJ2-1, with 9 bases identical to TRBD2. V trimming: 3 bases; J trimming: 7 bases; junction bases outside the gene matches: 7. Germline assignment: CDR1 DFQATT and CDR2 SNEGSKA (reference sequence). The CDR3 sequence is 14 residues long. The CDR3 region is CSARAVAGVNEQFF. CDR3 DNA sequence: TGCAGTGCTAGGGCGGTAGCGGGGGTTAATGAGCAGTTCTTC.

The gene calls are TRBV6-5 and TRBJ1-4; D not resolved. The germline CDR1 and CDR2 sequences are MNHEY and SVGAGI. The CDR3 is made up of 12 amino acids. Trimming removed 5 bases from V and 7 bases from J, with 8 bases in between. In DNA, the CDR3 is TGTGCCAGCAGTCACCGCCTTGAAAAACTGTTTTTT. Its translation: CASSHRLEKLFF.

This clonotype was observed a handful of times. The rearrangement joins TRBV11-2 to TRBJ1-1; TRBD1 aligns across 8 bases. This CDR3 comprises 15 residues. In germline, CDR1 is SGHAT, CDR2 FQNNGV. V lost 4 bases to trimming and J lost 4 bases; unmatched junction nucleotides: 8. CDR3 coding DNA: TGTGCCAGCAGCTCCACCGGACAGGGAGTCACTGAAGCTTTCTTT. It translates to CASSSTGQGVTEAFF.

The gene calls are TRBV29-1 and TRBJ2-3; D unresolved. CDR1 is SQVTM and CDR2 is ANQGSEA in the germline V gene. Trimming shortened V by 6 bases and J by 5 bases, and 9 bases separated the two germline ends. The CDR3 consists of 11 residues. The CDR3 here is CSVARVDTQYF. The CDR3 region has the DNA TGCAGCGTGGCCCGTGTAGATACGCAGTATTTT.

The V call is TRBV5-1, the J call TRBJ2-7, with TRBD1 as a possible D gene (5 bases). V gave up 4 bases and J gave up 5 bases, with 13 bases separating them. Germline CDR1 reads SGHRS; CDR2 reads YFSETQ. This CDR3 is 13 amino acids long. The CDR3 loop reads CASSKGPGDEQYF. The CDR3 DNA is TGCGCCAGCAGCAAGGGGCCGGGCGACGAGCAGTACTTC.

V is TRBV6-6 and J is TRBJ2-7, with D unresolved. Gene TRBJ2-1 matches the end of the DNA better, so the J call may be wrong. The CDR3 covers 13 residues. From germline, CDR1 is MNHNY and CDR2 SVGAGI (reference sequence). The CDR3 DNA follows: TGTGCCAGCAGGCCGCCGGGCGGCACGGAGCAGTTCTTC. Translation gives CASRPPGGTEQFF.

This clonotype was seen more than once but under ten times. J is TRBJ2-3 and V is TRBV2; D unresolved. This CDR3 is 15 amino acids long. Trimming removed 3 bases from V and 1 base from J, with 11 bases in between. Germline values: CDR1 SNHLY, CDR2 FYNNEI. CDR3: CASSDLAFGTDTQYF. The CDR3 DNA reads as TGTGCCAGCAGTGATTTGGCGTTTGGCACAGATACGCAGTATTTT. Drawing the rest from reference TRBV2 and TRBJ2-3, the complete variable domain is EPEVTQTPSHQVTQMGQEVILRCVPISNHLYFYWYRQILGQKVEFLVSFYNNEISEKSEIFDDQFSVERPDGSNFTLKIRSTKLEDSAMYFCASSDLAFGTDTQYFGPGTRLTVL.

Details on this clonotype: The junction departs from the called germline gene at one end, perhaps through a read error. This sequence joins TRBV12-3 or TRBV12-4 and TRBJ2-5; 7 bases fit TRBD1. This CDR3 spans 12 amino acids. The CDR3 DNA reads TGTGCCAGCAGTCTACAGGGGCTCAACCATTTCTTC. Protein sequence: CASSLQGLNHFF.

The rearrangement uses TRBV7-2 and TRBJ2-3; D not resolved. There are 16 residues in the CDR3. V was clipped by 0 bases and J by 0 bases, with 10 bases between them. Germline V gives CDR1 SGHTA, CDR2 FQGNSA. CDR3 sequence: CASSLARIVSTDTQYF. Here the CDR3 DNA reads TGTGCCAGCAGCTTAGCCAGGATCGTAAGCACAGATACGCAGTATTTT. Variable domain in full (rest from reference TRBV7-2 and TRBJ2-3): GAGVSQSPSNKVTEKGKDVELRCDPISGHTALYWYRQSLGQGLEFLIYFQGNSAPDKSGLPSDRFSAERTGGSVSTLTIQRTQQEDSAVYLCASSLARIVSTDTQYFGPGTRLTVL.

The J gene is TRBJ2-1, the V gene TRBV10-3, with 8 bases lining up with TRBD1. The tail of the sequence fits TRBJ2-7 better, so the J call may be wrong. Germline V gives CDR1 ENHRY, CDR2 SYGVKD. The CDR3 runs 15 residues. The DNA of the CDR3 is TGTGCCATCAGTTCCCCCGACAGGGGTGCCTACGAGCAGTACTTC. The encoded protein is CAISSPDRGAYEQYF.

This clonotype was observed a few times. The chain's CDR3 is CASSLVGTPNSNQPQHF. CDR3 sequence (DNA): TGTGCCAGCAGCTTGGTAGGGACACCAAATAGCAATCAGCCCCAGCATTTT. The V and J genes are TRBV7-2 and TRBJ1-5, with a tentative D call TRBD1 (6 bases). The CDR3 runs 17 residues. The V end was cut by 3 bases, the J end by 0 bases, with 15 bases between. The germline CDR1 and CDR2 sequences are SGHTA and FQGNSA.

This clonotype was counted between two and nine times. For the CDR3, the DNA is TGTGCCAGCAGCTGGGAAAGGCGACAGCATCAAGAGACCCAGTACTTC. Residues: CASSWERRQHQETQYF. The chain couples TRBV5-6 to TRBJ2-5, with a possible D match to TRBD1 (5 bases). The CDR3 totals 16 residues. Germline CDR1 reads SGHDT; CDR2 reads YYEEEE. V was pared by 3 bases and J by 2 bases, with 17 bases between.

The chain combines TRBV20-1 with TRBJ1-3; D is perhaps TRBD1 (5 bases). The CDR3 extends over 17 amino acids. CDR1 is DFQATT and CDR2 is SNEGSKA in the germline V gene (reference sequence). The ends were cut back, 5 bases at V and 0 bases at J, with 20 bases in the middle. CDR3 residues: CSASRQGVGFSGNTIYF. In DNA, the CDR3 is TGCAGTGCTTCTCGCCAGGGCGTAGGCTTCTCTGGAAACACCATATATTTT.

This rearrangement joins TRBV18 to TRBJ1-2; D possibly corresponds to TRBD1 (5 bases). Germline V gene sequence: CDR1 KGHSH, CDR2 LQKENI. This CDR3 contains 15 residues. The germline V and J ends were trimmed by 2 bases and 0 bases, with 10 bases remaining between them. CDR3 in DNA: TGTGCCAGCTCACCAGGGCTCAGGGCTAACTATGGCTACACCTTC. It codes for CASSPGLRANYGYTF.

The chain employs TRBV9 and TRBJ2-5; D is unresolved. The CDR3 is 13 residues long. CDR1 SGDLS and CDR2 YYNGEE come from the germline V gene. Trimming took off 0 bases at V and 5 bases at J, with 8 bases between the two ends. The DNA for the CDR3 is TGTGCCAGCAGCGTAGGAGAGGAGGAGACCCAGTACTTC. Translated: CASSVGEEETQYF.

The J gene is TRBJ2-5, the V gene TRBV12-3 or TRBV12-4; 10 positions agree with TRBD2. CDR3 length: 16 amino acids. J was trimmed by 5 bases and V by 0 bases; bases with no gene match: 6. The CDR3 DNA is TGTGCCAGCAGTTTAGCGGTAGCGGGGGGCCAGGAGACCCAGTACTTC. Amino acids: CASSLAVAGGQETQYF.